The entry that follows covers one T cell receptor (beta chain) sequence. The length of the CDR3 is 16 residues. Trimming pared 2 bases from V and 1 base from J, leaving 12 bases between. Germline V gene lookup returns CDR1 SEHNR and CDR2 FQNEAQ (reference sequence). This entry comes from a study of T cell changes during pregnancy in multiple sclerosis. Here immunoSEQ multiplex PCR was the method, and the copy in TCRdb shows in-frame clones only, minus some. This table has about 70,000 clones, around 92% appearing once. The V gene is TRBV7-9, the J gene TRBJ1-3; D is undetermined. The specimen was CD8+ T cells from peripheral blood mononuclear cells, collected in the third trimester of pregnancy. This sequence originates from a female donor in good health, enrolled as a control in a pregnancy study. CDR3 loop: CASSLNESPSGNTIYF. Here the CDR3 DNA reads TGTGCCAGCAGCTTAAACGAGAGTCCTTCTGGAAACACCATATATTTT. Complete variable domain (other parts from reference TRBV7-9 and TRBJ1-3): DTGVSQNPRHKITKRGQNVTFRCDPISEHNRLYWYRQTLGQGPEFLTYFQNEAQLEKSRLLSDRFSAERPKGSFSTLEIQRTEQGDSAMYLCASSLNESPSGNTIYFGEGSWLTVV.